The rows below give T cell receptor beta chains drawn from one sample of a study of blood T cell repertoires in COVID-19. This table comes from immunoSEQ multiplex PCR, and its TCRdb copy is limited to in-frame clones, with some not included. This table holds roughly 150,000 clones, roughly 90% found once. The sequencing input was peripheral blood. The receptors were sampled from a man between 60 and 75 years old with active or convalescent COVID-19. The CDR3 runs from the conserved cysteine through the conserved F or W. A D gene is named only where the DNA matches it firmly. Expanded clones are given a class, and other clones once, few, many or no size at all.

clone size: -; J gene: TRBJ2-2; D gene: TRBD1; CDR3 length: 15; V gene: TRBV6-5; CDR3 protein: CAANIGQVNTGELFF; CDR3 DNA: TGTGCCGCCAATATTGGACAGGTGAACACCGGGGAGCTGTTTTTT
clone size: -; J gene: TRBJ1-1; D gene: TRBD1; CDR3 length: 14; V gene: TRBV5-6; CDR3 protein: CASSVDRAGTEAFF; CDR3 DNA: TGTGCCAGCAGCGTGGACAGGGCGGGCACTGAAGCTTTCTTT
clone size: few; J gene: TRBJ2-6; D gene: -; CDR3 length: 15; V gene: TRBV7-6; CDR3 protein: CASSLGVPGANVLTF; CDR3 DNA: TGTGCCAGCAGCTTAGGCGTCCCTGGGGCCAACGTCCTGACTTTC
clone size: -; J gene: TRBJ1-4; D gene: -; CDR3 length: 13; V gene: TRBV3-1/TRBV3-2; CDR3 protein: CASSPGGNEKLFF; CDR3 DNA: TGTGCCAGCAGCCCGGGCGGGAATGAAAAACTGTTTTTT
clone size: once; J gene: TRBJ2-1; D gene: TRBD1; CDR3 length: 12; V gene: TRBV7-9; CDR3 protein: CATPGGRNEQFF; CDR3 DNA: TGTGCCACCCCAGGGGGCAGGAATGAGCAGTTCTTC
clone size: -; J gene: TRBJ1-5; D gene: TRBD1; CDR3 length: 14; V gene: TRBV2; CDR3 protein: CASSVQGVNQPQHF; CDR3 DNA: TGTGCCAGCAGTGTACAGGGGGTCAATCAGCCCCAGCATTTT
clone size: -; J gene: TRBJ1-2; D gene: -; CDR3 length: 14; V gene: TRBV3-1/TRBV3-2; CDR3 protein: CASSLRRGNYGYTF; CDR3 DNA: TGTGCCAGCAGCCTTCGGAGGGGAAACTATGGCTACACCTTC
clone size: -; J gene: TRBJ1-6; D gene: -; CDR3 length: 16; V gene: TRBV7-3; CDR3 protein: CASSQGPVTYNSPLHF; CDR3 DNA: TGTGCCAGCAGCCAGGGGCCGGTAACCTATAATTCACCCCTCCACTTT
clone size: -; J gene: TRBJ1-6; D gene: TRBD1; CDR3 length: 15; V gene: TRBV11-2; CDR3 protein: CASSLTGTGDSPLHF; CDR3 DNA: TGTGCCAGCAGCCTGACCGGGACAGGGGACTCACCCCTCCACTTT
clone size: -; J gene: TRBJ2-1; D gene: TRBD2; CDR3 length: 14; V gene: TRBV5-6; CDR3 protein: CASSTGLGVNEQFF; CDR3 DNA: TGTGCCAGCAGCACGGGACTAGGGGTCAATGAGCAGTTCTTC
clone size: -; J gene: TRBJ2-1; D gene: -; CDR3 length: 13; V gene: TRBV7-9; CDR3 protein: CASSLGASYEQFF; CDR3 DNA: TGTGCCAGCAGCTTAGGCGCTTCATATGAGCAGTTCTTC
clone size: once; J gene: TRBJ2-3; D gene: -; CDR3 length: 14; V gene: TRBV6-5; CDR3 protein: CASRGTYSTDTQYF; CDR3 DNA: TGTGCCAGCAGGGGGACATATAGCACAGATACGCAGTATTTT
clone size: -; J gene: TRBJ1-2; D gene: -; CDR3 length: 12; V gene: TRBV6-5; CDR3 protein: CASSYSGGGYTF; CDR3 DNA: TGTGCCAGCAGTTACTCAGGGGGTGGCTACACCTTC
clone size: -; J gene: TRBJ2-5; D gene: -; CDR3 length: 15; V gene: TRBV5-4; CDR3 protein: CASSLPGTVQETQYF; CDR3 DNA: TGTGCCAGCAGCTTGCCCGGGACTGTGCAGGAGACCCAGTACTTC
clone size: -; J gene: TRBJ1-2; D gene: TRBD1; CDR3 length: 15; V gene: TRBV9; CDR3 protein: CASSAGQGPHYGYTF; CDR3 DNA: TGTGCCAGCAGCGCAGGACAGGGGCCTCACTATGGCTACACCTTC
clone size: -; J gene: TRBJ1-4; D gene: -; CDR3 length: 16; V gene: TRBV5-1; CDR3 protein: CASSLSDSGYNEKLFF; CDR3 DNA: TGCGCCAGCAGCTTGTCGGACAGTGGCTATAATGAAAAACTGTTTTTT
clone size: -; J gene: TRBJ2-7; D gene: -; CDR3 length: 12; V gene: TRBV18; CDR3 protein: CASSIQIAEQYF; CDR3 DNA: TGTGCCAGCTCAATTCAGATCGCCGAGCAGTACTTC
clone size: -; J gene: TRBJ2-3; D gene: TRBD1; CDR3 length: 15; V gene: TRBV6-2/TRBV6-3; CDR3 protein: CASSYGRGQADTQYF; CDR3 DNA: TGTGCCAGCAGTTACGGCCGGGGACAGGCAGATACGCAGTATTTT
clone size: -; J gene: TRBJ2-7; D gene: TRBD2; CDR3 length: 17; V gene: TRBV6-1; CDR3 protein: CASSEAQTSGITYEQYF; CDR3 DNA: TGTGCCAGCAGTGAAGCTCAGACTAGCGGGATTACCTACGAGCAGTACTTC
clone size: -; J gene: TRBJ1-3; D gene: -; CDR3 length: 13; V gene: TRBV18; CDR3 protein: CASSLDRQNTIYF; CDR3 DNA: TGTGCCAGCTCACTGGACAGACAAAACACCATATATTTT
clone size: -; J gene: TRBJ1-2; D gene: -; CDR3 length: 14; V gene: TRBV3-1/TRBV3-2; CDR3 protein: CASSQDSGVYGYTF; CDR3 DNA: TGTGCCAGCAGCCAAGATTCAGGGGTTTACGGCTACACCTTC
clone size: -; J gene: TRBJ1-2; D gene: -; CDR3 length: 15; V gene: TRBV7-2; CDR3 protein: CASSLGATGRYGYTF; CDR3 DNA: TGTGCCAGCAGCTTAGGAGCCACTGGGCGCTATGGCTACACCTTC
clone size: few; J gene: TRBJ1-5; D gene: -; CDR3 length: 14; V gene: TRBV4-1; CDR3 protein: CASSPKTANQPQHF; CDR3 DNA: TGCGCCAGCAGCCCGAAGACTGCTAATCAGCCCCAGCATTTT
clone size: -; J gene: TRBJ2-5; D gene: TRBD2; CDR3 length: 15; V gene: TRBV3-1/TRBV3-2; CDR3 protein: CASSPASGSRETQYF; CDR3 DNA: TGTGCCAGCAGCCCGGCTAGCGGGAGCCGGGAGACCCAGTACTTC
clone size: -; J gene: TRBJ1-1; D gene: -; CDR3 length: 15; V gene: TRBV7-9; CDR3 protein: CASSSSGTGNTEAFF; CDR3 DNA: TGTGCCAGCAGCTCATCCGGGACTGGGAACACTGAAGCTTTCTTT
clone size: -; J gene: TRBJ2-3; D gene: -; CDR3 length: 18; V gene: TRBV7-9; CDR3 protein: CASSLKWGRGPGTDTQYF; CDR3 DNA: TGTGCCAGCAGCTTAAAATGGGGGCGGGGGCCTGGCACAGATACGCAGTATTTT
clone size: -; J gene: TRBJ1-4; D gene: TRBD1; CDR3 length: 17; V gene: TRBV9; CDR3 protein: CASSGRQGGSGYEKLFF; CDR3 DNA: TGTGCCAGCAGCGGCCGACAGGGGGGCTCTGGTTATGAAAAACTGTTTTTT
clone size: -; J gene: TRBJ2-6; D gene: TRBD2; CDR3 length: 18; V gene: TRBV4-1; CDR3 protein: CASSTIPGGAGGANVLTF; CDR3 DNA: TGCGCCAGCAGCACGATTCCGGGGGGGGCAGGAGGGGCCAACGTCCTGACTTTC
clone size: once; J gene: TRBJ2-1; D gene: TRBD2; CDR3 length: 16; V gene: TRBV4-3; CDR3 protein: CASSPSLAARYNEQFF; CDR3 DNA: TGCGCCAGCAGCCCCTCACTAGCGGCCCGCTACAATGAGCAGTTCTTC
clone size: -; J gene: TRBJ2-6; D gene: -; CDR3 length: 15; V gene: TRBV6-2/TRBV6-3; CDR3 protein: CASSSGGYGANVLTF; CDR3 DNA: TGTGCCAGCAGTTCCGGGGGTTATGGGGCCAACGTCCTGACTTTC
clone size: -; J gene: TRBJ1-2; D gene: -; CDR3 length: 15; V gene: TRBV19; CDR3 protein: CASNRRSQANYGYTF; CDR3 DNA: TGTGCCAGTAACCGTCGCTCACAGGCCAACTATGGCTACACCTTC
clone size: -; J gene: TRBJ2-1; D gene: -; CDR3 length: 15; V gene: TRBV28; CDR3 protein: CASTLTTPVDNEQFF; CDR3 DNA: TGTGCCAGCACCTTGACAACCCCCGTCGACAATGAGCAGTTCTTC
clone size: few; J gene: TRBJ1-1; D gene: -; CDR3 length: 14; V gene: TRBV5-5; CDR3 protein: CASSLEQGNTEAFF; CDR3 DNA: TGTGCCAGCAGCTTGGAACAGGGGAACACTGAAGCTTTCTTT